This T cell receptor beta chain was documented in a study of Graves' ophthalmopathy and Graves' hyperthyroidism. The junction had 10 bases not matched to a gene; V was cut back by 11 bases and J by 2 bases. CDR1 is MGHDK, CDR2 SYGVNS, per germline. This CDR3 has 15 residues. Amplification targeted the TCR beta CDR3 regions, with RNA transcripts as the source material. RT-PCR was first run with HTBI primers, then multiplex PCR in a second round. TCRdb redid the calling of the multiplex PCR reads with MiXCR, one entry per CDR3 protein. The sample carries around 1.1 million distinct CDR3 sequences, about two fifths recorded once.

Sequencing was done on a sample of peripheral blood or thyroid tissue (not recorded which). The genes are TRBV25-1 and TRBJ2-5; 11 bases map to TRBD2. The TCR sequence derives from an adult man with Graves' hyperthyroidism. CDR3 amino acids: CAWAPGLAVQETQYF. The CDR3, as DNA: TGTGCCTGGGCGCCGGGACTAGCGGTACAAGAGACCCAGTACTTC.